Listed here is a single T cell receptor (beta chain). Its antigen is unidentified. The junction departs from germline at one end; a sequencing error may be responsible. Repertoires were generated with immunoSEQ multiplex PCR, while TCRdb's copy carries only in-frame clones and drops some. The sample yields some 83,000 clones, approximately 85% seen once. This record comes from a study of T cell responses to AZD1222 COVID-19 vaccine. Study results and limitations: Clonal diversity was possibly underestimated, and the donors were mostly white British, with more females. Two doses of AZD1222 preceded a rise in Spike-specific TCR breadth and depth. Repertoires were obtained only post-peak T cell response.

Germline loops: CDR1 MDHEN, CDR2 SYDVKM. This CDR3 spans 12 amino acids. This chain connects TRBV28 to TRBJ2-1, with TRBD1 identical over 7 bases. The sample consisted of peripheral blood, taken on day 0 of AZD1222 vaccination. The source is an adult in good health. CDR3 loop: CGSAGTAHEQFF. DNA for the CDR3: TGTGGCAGCGCCGGGACAGCCCATGAGCAGTTCTTC.